These T cell receptor beta chains were read from a single sample in a study of blood T cell repertoires in COVID-19. TCRdb keeps only in-frame clones here, not all; method: immunoSEQ multiplex PCR. Of a few hundred thousand clones listed, more than 80% were seen once; the top ten hold 5% to 7%. The sample comprised peripheral blood. Receptor source: a man younger than 35 who had recovered from COVID-19. Each CDR3 is given with its conserved first and last residue. The order of the fields is D gene, J gene, clone size, V gene, CDR3 protein, CDR3 DNA. D genes are given only for firm matches. Clone sizes are given selectively: once, few, many, or a class where the clone is expanded.

>-|TRBJ2-5|-|TRBV20-1
CSARTGETQYF
TGCAGTGCTAGAACTGGAGAGACCCAGTACTTC
>-|TRBJ1-5|-|TRBV5-1
CASSSGGSNQPQHF
TGCGCCAGCAGCTCGGGGGGTAGCAATCAGCCCCAGCATTTT
>-|TRBJ2-7|-|TRBV23-1
CASSPGGGSYEQYF
TGCGCCAGCAGCCCAGGGGGAGGCTCCTACGAGCAGTACTTC
>-|TRBJ2-7|once|TRBV27
CASSLLGWGVEQYF
TGTGCCAGCAGTTTATTGGGTTGGGGGGTCGAGCAGTACTTC
>-|TRBJ2-1|-|TRBV27
CASSFLGGTEQFF
TGTGCCAGCAGTTTTTTGGGCGGGACTGAGCAGTTCTTC
>-|TRBJ1-2|-|TRBV10-2
CASSESGAYGYTF
TGCGCCAGCAGTGAGTCGGGGGCCTATGGCTACACCTTC
>TRBD2|TRBJ2-3|-|TRBV7-9
CASSLNAGGGRTDTQYF
TGTGCCAGCAGCTTAAACGCCGGCGGGGGGAGGACAGATACGCAGTATTTT
>TRBD2|TRBJ2-7|once|TRBV5-1
CASGPLAGSYEQYF
TGCGCCAGCGGACCTCTAGCGGGTTCCTACGAGCAGTACTTC
>-|TRBJ2-5|-|TRBV7-9
CASSPVLRGSETQYF
TGTGCCAGCAGCCCAGTATTAAGGGGTTCCGAGACCCAGTACTTC
>-|TRBJ2-7|-|TRBV3-1/TRBV3-2
CASSQPGHLYF
TGTGCCAGCAGCCAACCGGGACATCTGTACTTC
>-|TRBJ1-1|-|TRBV2
CASSEVAPLNTEAFF
TGTGCCAGCAGTGAAGTAGCCCCGTTGAACACTGAAGCTTTCTTT
>TRBD2|TRBJ2-7|-|TRBV19
CASSIGRTSVDEQYF
TGTGCCAGTAGTATTGGGCGAACTAGCGTTGACGAGCAGTACTTC
>TRBD2|TRBJ2-7|-|TRBV3-1/TRBV3-2
CASSPGLAASYEQYF
TGTGCCAGCAGCCCGGGACTAGCGGCCTCCTACGAGCAGTACTTC
>-|TRBJ2-3|-|TRBV6-5
CASSYSGLNTDTQYF
TGTGCCAGCAGTTACTCTGGACTAAACACAGATACGCAGTATTTT
>TRBD2|TRBJ2-1|-|TRBV19
CASRGLAGAWNEQFF
TGTGCCAGTCGGGGACTAGCGGGAGCGTGGAATGAGCAGTTCTTC
>-|TRBJ2-1|-|TRBV12-3/TRBV12-4
CASLGLGYNEQFF
TGTGCCAGCCTCGGACTCGGCTACAATGAGCAGTTCTTC
>-|TRBJ2-5|-|TRBV6-2/TRBV6-3
CASSSRQSLGETQYF
TGTGCCAGCAGTTCACGACAGAGCTTGGGAGAGACCCAGTACTTC
>TRBD2|TRBJ2-1|-|TRBV4-1
CASSQEGGGLTNEQFF
TGCGCCAGCAGCCAAGAGGGCGGGGGATTAACCAATGAGCAGTTCTTC
>-|TRBJ1-2|once|TRBV19
CASSNMGLDYGYTF
TGTGCCAGTAGTAATATGGGACTAGACTATGGCTACACCTTC
>TRBD1|TRBJ1-2|-|TRBV29-1
CSVEDPFRTGTNYGYTF
TGCAGCGTTGAAGATCCATTTAGGACAGGGACTAACTATGGCTACACCTTC
>TRBD2|TRBJ2-7|-|TRBV7-6
CASSPYPRGEGSSYEQYF
TGTGCCAGCAGCCCATACCCGCGTGGGGAGGGTAGCTCCTACGAGCAGTACTTC
>-|TRBJ1-2|-|TRBV5-1
CASSLQGYGYTF
TGCGCCAGCAGCCTACAGGGCTATGGCTACACCTTC
>-|TRBJ2-1|-|TRBV21-1
CASSTETGTSGTSSYNEQFF
TGTGCCAGCAGCACCGAAACCGGGACTAGCGGGACTAGCTCCTACAATGAGCAGTTCTTC
>TRBD1|TRBJ1-2|-|TRBV28
CASSLDRAPYGYTF
TGTGCCAGCAGTCTGGACAGGGCCCCCTATGGCTACACCTTC
>TRBD1|TRBJ1-2|-|TRBV28
CASRLQGYGYTF
TGTGCCAGCAGATTACAGGGGTATGGCTACACCTTC
>-|TRBJ1-1|-|TRBV7-9
CALRAGHLNTEAFF
TGTGCCCTAAGAGCGGGACACCTAAACACTGAAGCTTTCTTT
>-|TRBJ1-1|-|TRBV5-5
CASSLQGDTEAFF
TGTGCCAGCAGCTTGCAGGGCGACACTGAAGCTTTCTTT
>TRBD2|TRBJ2-3|-|TRBV6-5
CASSYRWTSVPDTQYF
TGTGCCAGCAGTTACCGTTGGACTAGCGTCCCAGATACGCAGTATTTT
>-|TRBJ1-5|-|TRBV6-2/TRBV6-3
CASSEWTPVSNQPQHF
TGTGCCAGCAGTGAGTGGACACCCGTTAGCAATCAGCCCCAGCATTTT
>-|TRBJ2-1|-|TRBV11-3
CASSSHQYNEQFF
TGTGCCAGCAGCTCCCATCAATACAATGAGCAGTTCTTC
>-|TRBJ2-7|once|TRBV25-1
CASRGRNSYEQYF
TGTGCCAGCAGGGGCCGTAACTCCTACGAGCAGTACTTC
>TRBD1|TRBJ2-5|-|TRBV4-2
CASSPGGRGRQETQYF
TGTGCCAGCAGCCCAGGGGGTAGGGGTAGGCAAGAGACCCAGTACTTC
>TRBD1|TRBJ1-1|-|TRBV6-5
CASSRQGLGTEAFF
TGTGCCAGCAGTCGACAGGGGCTGGGGACTGAAGCTTTCTTT
>-|TRBJ2-5|-|TRBV11-2
CASSLLTGQTFQETQYF
TGTGCCAGCAGCTTGCTAACGGGACAAACATTTCAAGAGACCCAGTACTTC
>TRBD1|TRBJ2-7|once|TRBV6-5
CASSGTVGAYEQYF
TGTGCCAGCAGCGGGACAGTCGGGGCCTACGAGCAGTACTTC
>-|TRBJ1-1|-|TRBV11-1
CASSLAGHSTEAFF
TGTGCCAGCAGCTTAGCGGGACATAGCACTGAAGCTTTCTTT
>-|TRBJ1-1|-|TRBV6-6
CASSYGGYEAFF
TGTGCCAGCAGTTACGGGGGGTACGAAGCTTTCTTT